This T cell receptor beta chain was found in a study of regulatory T cells in long-lasting Graves disease. The V gene end was trimmed by 2 bases and the J gene end by 5 bases; junction bases not matched to a gene: 9. This CDR3 has 15 residues. The authors built TCR beta libraries using iRepertoire HTBI primers and Arm-PCR of CDR3 regions. TCRdb itself ran the multiplex PCR reads through MiXCR, one entry per CDR3 protein. The profile shows a few hundred thousand distinct CDR3 sequences, roughly 13% of them singletons. The sample's time point: newly diagnosed GD, antithyroid drugs for less than 3 months. The TCR library used RNA extracted from PBMCs. In this sample, this clonotype turned up many times. The same sample was also used in a study of T cells in Graves' hyperthyroidism and ophthalmopathy.

The clonotype comes from a young man with Graves disease. Sample: peripheral blood mononuclear cells (PBMCs), taken at new diagnosis, from a patient treated with antithyroid drugs. The chain recombines TRBV12-3 or TRBV12-4 with TRBJ2-7; the match to TRBD2 covers 7 bases. The CDR3 sequence: CASSLKPAGIHEQYF. CDR3 nucleotide sequence: TGTGCCAGCAGTTTAAAGCCAGCGGGAATCCACGAGCAGTACTTC.